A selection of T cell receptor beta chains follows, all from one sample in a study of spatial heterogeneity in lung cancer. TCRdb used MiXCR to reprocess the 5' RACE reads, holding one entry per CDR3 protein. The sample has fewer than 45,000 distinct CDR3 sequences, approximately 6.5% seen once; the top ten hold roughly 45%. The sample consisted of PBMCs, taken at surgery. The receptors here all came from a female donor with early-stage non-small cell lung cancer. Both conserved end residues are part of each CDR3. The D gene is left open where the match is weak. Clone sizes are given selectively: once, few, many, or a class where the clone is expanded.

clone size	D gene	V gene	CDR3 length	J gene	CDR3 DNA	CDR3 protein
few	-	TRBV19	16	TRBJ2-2	TGTGCCAGTAGTATTAGATTGGGGAAGGCGGCCGGGGAGCTGTTTTTT	CASSIRLGKAAGELFF
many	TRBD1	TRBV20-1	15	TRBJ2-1	TGCAGTGCCCCGCGAGGGACAGGGGTTGGGAATGAGCAGTTCTTC	CSAPRGTGVGNEQFF
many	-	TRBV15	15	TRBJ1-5	TGTGCCACCAGCAGAGAAGGGGGTAACAATCAGCCCCAGCATTTT	CATSREGGNNQPQHF
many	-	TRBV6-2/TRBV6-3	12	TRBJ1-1	TGTGCCAGCTGGAGTTTGAACACTGAAGCTTTCTTT	CASWSLNTEAFF
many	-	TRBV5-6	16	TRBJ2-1	TGTGCCAGCAGATCCCTTACTAAACCCGCATACAATGAGCAGTTCTTC	CASRSLTKPAYNEQFF
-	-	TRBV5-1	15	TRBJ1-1	TGCGCCAGCAGCATTGGGACGGTGGTGAACACTGAAGCTTTCTTT	CASSIGTVVNTEAFF
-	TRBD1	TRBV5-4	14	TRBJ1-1	TGTGCCAGCAGCCCTGGACAGGGGAACACTGAAGCTTTCTTT	CASSPGQGNTEAFF
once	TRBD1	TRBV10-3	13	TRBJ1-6	TGTGCCATCAGGGGACAGGGCAAATCACCCCTCCACTTT	CAIRGQGKSPLHF
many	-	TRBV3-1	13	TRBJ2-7	TGTGCCAGCAGCCTTCGGACCCCCGGCGAGCAGTACTTC	CASSLRTPGEQYF
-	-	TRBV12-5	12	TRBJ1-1	TGTGCTAGTGGTTTGGAGGGAACTGAAGCTTTCTTT	CASGLEGTEAFF
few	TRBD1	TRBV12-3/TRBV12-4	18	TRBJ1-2	TGTGCCAGCAGCCCCACGGGACAGGGGCTAGGAATGCCCTATGGCTACACCTTC	CASSPTGQGLGMPYGYTF
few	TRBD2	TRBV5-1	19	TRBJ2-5	TGCGCCAGCAGCGGTCCTAACAAGACTAGCGGGGGGCAGCAAGAGACCCAGTACTTC	CASSGPNKTSGGQQETQYF
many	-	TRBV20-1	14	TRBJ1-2	TGCAGTGCTAGAGAGGATGGGGGAAACTATGGCTACACCTTC	CSAREDGGNYGYTF
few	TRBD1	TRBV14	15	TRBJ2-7	TGTGCCAGCAGTCTAGCCGGGACAGTCCTAAACGAGCAGTACTTC	CASSLAGTVLNEQYF
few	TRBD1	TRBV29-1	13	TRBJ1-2	TGCAGCGTACGCGGGACAGGGCTCTATGGCTACACCTTC	CSVRGTGLYGYTF
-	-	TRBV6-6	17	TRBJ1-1	TGTGCCAGCAGTTACTGGGGGGGACAAACCTTGAACACTGAAGCTTTCTTT	CASSYWGGQTLNTEAFF
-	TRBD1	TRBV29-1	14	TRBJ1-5	TGCAGCGTCACAGGGGACCATAGCAATCAGCCCCAGCATTTT	CSVTGDHSNQPQHF
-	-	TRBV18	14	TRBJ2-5	TGTGCCAGCTCGCGGTCATCAGGGGAAGAGACCCAGTACTTC	CASSRSSGEETQYF
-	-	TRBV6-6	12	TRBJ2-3	TGTGCCAGCAGTTACTCGCCAGATACGCAGTATTTT	CASSYSPDTQYF
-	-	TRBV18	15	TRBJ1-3	TGTGCCAGCTCACCGTCAACCGACTCTGGAAACACCATATATTTT	CASSPSTDSGNTIYF
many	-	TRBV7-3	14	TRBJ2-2	TGTGCCAGCACCCCAGGACAGAACACCGGGGAGCTGTTTTTT	CASTPGQNTGELFF
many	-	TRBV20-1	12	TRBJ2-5	TGCAGTGCTAGGGCAGGCCAAGTGACCCAGTACTTC	CSARAGQVTQYF
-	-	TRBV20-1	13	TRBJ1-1	TGCAGTGCTAGGTTTAGCCGGAACACTGAAGCTTTCTTT	CSARFSRNTEAFF
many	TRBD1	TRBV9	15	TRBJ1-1	TGTGCCAGCAGCCCCCGTCAGGGGGATTACACTGAAGCTTTCTTT	CASSPRQGDYTEAFF
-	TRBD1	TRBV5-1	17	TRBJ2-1	TGCGCCAGCAGCTTGTGGACAGGGTCGCAATCCTACAATGAGCAGTTCTTC	CASSLWTGSQSYNEQFF
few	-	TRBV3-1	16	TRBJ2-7	TGTGCCAGCAGCCCACGAAATCGGGGTCTGGGCTACGAGCAGTACTTC	CASSPRNRGLGYEQYF
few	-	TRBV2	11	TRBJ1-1	TGTGCCAGCAGCGCTAAATATGAAGCTTTCTTT	CASSAKYEAFF
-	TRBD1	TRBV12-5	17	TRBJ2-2	TGTGCTAGTGGTTTAATACAGGGGCTATCGTTCACCGGGGAGCTGTTTTTT	CASGLIQGLSFTGELFF
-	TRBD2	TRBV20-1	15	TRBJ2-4	TGCAGTACTAGCCCCCGGGGGGTCGGGGAAAACATTCAGTACTTC	CSTSPRGVGENIQYF
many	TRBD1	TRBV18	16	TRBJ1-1	TGTGCCAGCTCACCACGGGCAGGGGGCTCTGACACTGAAGCTTTCTTT	CASSPRAGGSDTEAFF
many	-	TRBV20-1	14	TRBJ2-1	TGCAGTGTTCAGGGACTGAGCTCCTACAATGAGCAGTTCTTC	CSVQGLSSYNEQFF
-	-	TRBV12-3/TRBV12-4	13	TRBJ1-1	TGTGCCAGCAGTTCCCGTGAGGGCACTGAAGCTTTCTTT	CASSSREGTEAFF
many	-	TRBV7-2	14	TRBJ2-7	TGTGCCAGCAGCCCTCAGGGCAGCTCCTACGAGCAGTACTTC	CASSPQGSSYEQYF
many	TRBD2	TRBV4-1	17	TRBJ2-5	TGCGCCAGCAGCCAAGAAAGCACTAGCGGGGCCCAAGAGACCCAGTACTTC	CASSQESTSGAQETQYF
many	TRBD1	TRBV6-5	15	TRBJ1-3	TGTGCCAGCACCCTCACCAGGGGGTCTGGAAACACCATATATTTT	CASTLTRGSGNTIYF
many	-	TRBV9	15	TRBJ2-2	TGTGCCAGCAGCGTAGGCGGGTACTACACCGGGGAGCTGTTTTTT	CASSVGGYYTGELFF
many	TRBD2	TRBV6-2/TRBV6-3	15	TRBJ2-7	TGTGCCAGCGGCCTAAGGCGGGGGTCCTTCTACGAGCAGTACTTC	CASGLRRGSFYEQYF
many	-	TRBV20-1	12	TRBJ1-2	TGCAGTGCTAGACCTAATAGGGTCGGCTACACCTTC	CSARPNRVGYTF
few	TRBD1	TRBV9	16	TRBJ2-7	TGTGCCAGCAGCGGACGGGACAGGGCTAGAACATACGAGCAGTACTTC	CASSGRDRARTYEQYF
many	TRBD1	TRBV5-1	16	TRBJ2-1	TGCGCCAGCAGCTTTAGACAGGGGGGCACCTACAATGAGCAGTTCTTC	CASSFRQGGTYNEQFF
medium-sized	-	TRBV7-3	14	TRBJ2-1	TGTGCCAGCAGCCACGTAGTGTCCCACGGTGAGCAGTTCTTC	CASSHVVSHGEQFF
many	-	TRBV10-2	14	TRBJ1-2	TGCGCCAGCAGGAGGGATGAGGGGCACTATGGCTACACCTTC	CASRRDEGHYGYTF
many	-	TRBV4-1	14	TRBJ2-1	TGCGCCAGCAGCCAAGACAGGGAAATGAATGAGCAGTTCTTC	CASSQDREMNEQFF
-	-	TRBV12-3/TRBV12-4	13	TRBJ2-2	TGTGCCAGCAGTACCGTAGTAGCCGGGGAGCTGTTTTTT	CASSTVVAGELFF
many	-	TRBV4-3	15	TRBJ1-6	TGCGCCAGCAGCCCGTCCTGGCACTATAATTCACCCCTCCACTTT	CASSPSWHYNSPLHF